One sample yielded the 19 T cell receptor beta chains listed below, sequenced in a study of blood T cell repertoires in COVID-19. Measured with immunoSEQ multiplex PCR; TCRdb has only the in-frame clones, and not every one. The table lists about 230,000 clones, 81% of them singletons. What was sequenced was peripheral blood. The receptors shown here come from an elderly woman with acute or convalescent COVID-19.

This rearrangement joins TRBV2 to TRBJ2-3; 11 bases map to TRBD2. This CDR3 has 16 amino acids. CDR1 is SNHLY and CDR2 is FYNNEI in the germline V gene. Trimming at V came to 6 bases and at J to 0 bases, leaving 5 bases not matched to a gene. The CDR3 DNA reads TGTGCCAGCAGAGAACTAGCGGGGGCTAGCACAGATACGCAGTATTTT. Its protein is CASRELAGASTDTQYF.

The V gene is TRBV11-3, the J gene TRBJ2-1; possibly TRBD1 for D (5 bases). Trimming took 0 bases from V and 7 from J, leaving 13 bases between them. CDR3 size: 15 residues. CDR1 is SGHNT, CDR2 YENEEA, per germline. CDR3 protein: CASSLEGHGPNEQFF. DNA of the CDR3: TGTGCCAGCAGCTTAGAGGGGCATGGACCTAATGAGCAGTTCTTC.

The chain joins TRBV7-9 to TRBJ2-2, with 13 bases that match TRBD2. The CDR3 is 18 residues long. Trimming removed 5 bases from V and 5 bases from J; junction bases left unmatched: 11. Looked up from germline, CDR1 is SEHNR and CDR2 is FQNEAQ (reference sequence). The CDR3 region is CASSTRTSGGLVTGELFF. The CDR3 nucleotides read TGTGCCAGCAGCACCCGGACTAGCGGGGGATTGGTGACCGGGGAGCTGTTTTTT. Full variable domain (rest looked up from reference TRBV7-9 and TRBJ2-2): DTGVSQNPRHKITKRGQNVTFRCDPISEHNRLYWYRQTLGQGPEFLTYFQNEAQLEKSRLLSDRFSAERPKGSFSTLEIQRTEQGDSAMYLCASSTRTSGGLVTGELFFGEGSRLTVL.

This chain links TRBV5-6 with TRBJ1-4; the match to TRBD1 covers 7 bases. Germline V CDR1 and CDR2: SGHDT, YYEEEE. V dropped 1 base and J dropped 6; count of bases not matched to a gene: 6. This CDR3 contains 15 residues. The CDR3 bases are TGTGCCAGCAGCTTGCGAGGGACAGCCTATGAAAAACTGTTTTTT. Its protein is CASSLRGTAYEKLFF.

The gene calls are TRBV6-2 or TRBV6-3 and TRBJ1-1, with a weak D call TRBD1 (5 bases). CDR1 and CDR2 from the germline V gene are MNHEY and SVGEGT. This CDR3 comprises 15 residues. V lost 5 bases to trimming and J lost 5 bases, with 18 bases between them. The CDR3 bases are TGTGCCAGCAGTACGCCCCCGCAGGGAGGTACTGAAGCTTTCTTT. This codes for CASSTPPQGGTEAFF.

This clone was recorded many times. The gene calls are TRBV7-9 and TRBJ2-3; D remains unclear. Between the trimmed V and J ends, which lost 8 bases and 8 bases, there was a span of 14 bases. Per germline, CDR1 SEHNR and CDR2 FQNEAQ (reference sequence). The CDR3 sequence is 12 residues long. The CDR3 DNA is TGTGCCAGCTCTTACGCAGAGGCTACGCAGTATTTT. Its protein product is CASSYAEATQYF. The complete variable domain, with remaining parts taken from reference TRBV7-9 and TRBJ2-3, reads DTGVSQNPRHKITKRGQNVTFRCDPISEHNRLYWYRQTLGQGPEFLTYFQNEAQLEKSRLLSDRFSAERPKGSFSTLEIQRTEQGDSAMYLCASSYAEATQYFGPGTRLTVL.

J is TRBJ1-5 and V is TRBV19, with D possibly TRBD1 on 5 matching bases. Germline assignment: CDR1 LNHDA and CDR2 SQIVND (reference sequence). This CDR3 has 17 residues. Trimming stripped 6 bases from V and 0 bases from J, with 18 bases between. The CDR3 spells CASRLQGELYSNQPQHF. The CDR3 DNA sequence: TGTGCCAGTAGGCTTCAGGGTGAGCTTTATAGCAATCAGCCCCAGCATTTT.

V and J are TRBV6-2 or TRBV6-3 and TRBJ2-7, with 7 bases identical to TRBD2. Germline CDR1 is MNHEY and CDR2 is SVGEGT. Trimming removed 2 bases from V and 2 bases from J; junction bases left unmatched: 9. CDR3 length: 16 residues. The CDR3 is CASSYRPSGKTYEQYF. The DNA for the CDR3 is TGTGCCAGCAGTTACAGGCCTAGCGGAAAAACCTACGAGCAGTACTTC.

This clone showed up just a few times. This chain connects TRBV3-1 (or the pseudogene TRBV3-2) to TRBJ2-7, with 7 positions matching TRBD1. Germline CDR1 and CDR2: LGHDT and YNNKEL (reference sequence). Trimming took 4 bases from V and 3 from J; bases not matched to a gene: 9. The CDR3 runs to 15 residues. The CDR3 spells CASSRGRTGVYEQYF. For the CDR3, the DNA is TGTGCCAGCAGCCGAGGAAGGACAGGAGTCTACGAGCAGTACTTC.

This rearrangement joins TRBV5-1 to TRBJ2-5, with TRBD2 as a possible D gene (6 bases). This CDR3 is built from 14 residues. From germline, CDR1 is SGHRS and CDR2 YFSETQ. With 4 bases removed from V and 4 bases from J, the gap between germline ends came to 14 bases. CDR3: CASSPGSPGETQYF. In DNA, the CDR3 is TGCGCCAGCAGCCCCGGGAGCCCGGGAGAGACCCAGTACTTC.

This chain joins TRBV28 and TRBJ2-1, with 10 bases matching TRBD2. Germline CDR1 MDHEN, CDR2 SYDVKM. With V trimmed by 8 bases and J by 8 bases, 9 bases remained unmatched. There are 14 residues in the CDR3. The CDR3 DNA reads TGTGCCAGCCGCCTAGCGGGAGTCGTTGATGAGCAGTTCTTC. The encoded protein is CASRLAGVVDEQFF.

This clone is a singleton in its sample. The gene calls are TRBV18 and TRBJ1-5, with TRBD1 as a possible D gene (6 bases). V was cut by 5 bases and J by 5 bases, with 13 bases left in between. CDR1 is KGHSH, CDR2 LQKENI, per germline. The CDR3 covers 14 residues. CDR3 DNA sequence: TGTGCCAGCTCAACGACAGGTTTGGATCAGCCCCAGCATTTT. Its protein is CASSTTGLDQPQHF.

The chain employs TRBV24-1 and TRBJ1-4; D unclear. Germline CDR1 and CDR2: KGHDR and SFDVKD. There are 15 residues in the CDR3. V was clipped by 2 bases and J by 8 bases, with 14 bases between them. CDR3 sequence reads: CATSDSLVFWEKLFF. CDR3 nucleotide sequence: TGTGCCACCAGTGATTCTTTAGTCTTTTGGGAAAAACTGTTTTTT.

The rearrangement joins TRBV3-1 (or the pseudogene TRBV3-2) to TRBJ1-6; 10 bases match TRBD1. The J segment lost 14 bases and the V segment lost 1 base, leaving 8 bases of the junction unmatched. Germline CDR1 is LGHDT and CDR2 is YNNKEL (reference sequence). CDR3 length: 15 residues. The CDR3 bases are TGTGCCAGCAGCCAAGTCAGACAGGGGGCCCCAACCCTCCACTTT. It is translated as CASSQVRQGAPTLHF.

The CDR3 sequence: CASSKNGTPEKLFF. Here the CDR3 DNA reads TGTGCCAGCTCAAAGAACGGGACACCTGAAAAACTGTTTTTT. The V gene is TRBV18, the J gene TRBJ1-4; D might be TRBD1 (6 bases). Germline V gives CDR1 KGHSH, CDR2 LQKENI. V was pared by 5 bases and J by 7 bases, with 14 bases between. The CDR3 has 14 residues.

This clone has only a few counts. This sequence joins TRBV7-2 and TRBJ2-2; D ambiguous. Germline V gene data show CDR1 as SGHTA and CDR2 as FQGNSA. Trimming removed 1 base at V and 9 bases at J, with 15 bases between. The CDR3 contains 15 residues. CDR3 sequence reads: CASSLVLGGRRELFF. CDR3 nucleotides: TGTGCCAGCAGCTTAGTTCTCGGCGGCAGAAGGGAGCTGTTTTTT.

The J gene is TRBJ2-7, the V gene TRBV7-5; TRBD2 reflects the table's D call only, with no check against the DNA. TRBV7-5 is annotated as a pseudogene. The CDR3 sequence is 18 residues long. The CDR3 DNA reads TGTGTCAGAAGCTTAGCGGGGGGACTGACAGCCTCCTCCTACGAGCAGTACTTC. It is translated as CVRSLAGGLTASSYEQYF.

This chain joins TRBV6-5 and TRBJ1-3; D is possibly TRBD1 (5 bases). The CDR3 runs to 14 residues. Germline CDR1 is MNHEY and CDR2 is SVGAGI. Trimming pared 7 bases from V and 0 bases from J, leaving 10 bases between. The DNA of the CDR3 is TGTGCCAGCAACCAGGGCCACTCTGGAAACACCATATATTTT. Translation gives CASNQGHSGNTIYF.

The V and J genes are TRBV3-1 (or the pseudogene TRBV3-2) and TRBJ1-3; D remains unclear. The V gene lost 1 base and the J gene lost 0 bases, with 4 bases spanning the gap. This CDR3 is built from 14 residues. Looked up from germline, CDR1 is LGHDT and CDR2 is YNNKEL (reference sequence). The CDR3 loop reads CASSQGGSGNTIYF. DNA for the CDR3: TGTGCCAGCAGCCAAGGAGGCTCTGGAAACACCATATATTTT.